This T cell receptor beta chain was identified in a study of OX40 agonist ivuxolimab in advanced cancers. Germline V lookup: CDR1 SEHNR, CDR2 FQNEAQ (reference sequence). Trimming removed 1 base from V and 3 bases from J, with 13 bases in between. The length of the CDR3 is 16 residues. This clone was recorded only once. The data were produced by immunoSEQ multiplex PCR, yet TCRdb's version contains in-frame clones alone and is incomplete. The data hold 50,000 to 65,000 clones, with 85% to 90% observed a single time. The genes are TRBV7-9 and TRBJ1-3; D gene ambiguous. Sequencing used CD4+ or CD8+ T cells sorted from blood, obtained in a trial of the OX40 agonist ivuxolimab. This receptor was taken from an adult with an advanced solid tumor such as melanoma, head and neck, liver or kidney cancer. The CDR3 DNA reads as TGTGCCAGCAGCTTAGGGGGTCCTTTAGGTGGAAACACCATATATTTT. The encoded protein is CASSLGGPLGGNTIYF.